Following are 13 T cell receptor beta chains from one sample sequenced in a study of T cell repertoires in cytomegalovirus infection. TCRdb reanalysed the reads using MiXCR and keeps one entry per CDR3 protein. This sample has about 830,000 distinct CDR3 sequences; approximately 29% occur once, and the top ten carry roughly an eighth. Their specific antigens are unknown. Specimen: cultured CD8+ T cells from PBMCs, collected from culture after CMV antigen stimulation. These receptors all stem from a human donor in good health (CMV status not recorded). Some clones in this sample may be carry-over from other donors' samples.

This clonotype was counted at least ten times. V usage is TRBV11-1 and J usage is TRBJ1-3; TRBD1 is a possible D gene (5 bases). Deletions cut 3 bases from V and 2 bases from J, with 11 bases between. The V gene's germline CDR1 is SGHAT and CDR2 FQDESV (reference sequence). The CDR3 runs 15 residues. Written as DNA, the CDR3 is TGTGCCAGCAGCTTTCGATGGGGGACTGGAAACACCATATATTTT. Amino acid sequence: CASSFRWGTGNTIYF.

CDR3 region: CASSSGRERGVADSYNEQFF. The CDR3, as DNA: TGTGCCAGCAGCTCAGGTAGGGAGCGGGGGGTCGCGGACTCCTACAATGAGCAGTTCTTC. The V call is TRBV13, the J call TRBJ2-1, with TRBD2 matching 9 bases. V lost 4 bases, J lost 0 bases, and 16 bases stayed unmatched. Germline CDR1 PRHDT, CDR2 FYEKMQ (reference sequence). This CDR3 contains 20 residues.

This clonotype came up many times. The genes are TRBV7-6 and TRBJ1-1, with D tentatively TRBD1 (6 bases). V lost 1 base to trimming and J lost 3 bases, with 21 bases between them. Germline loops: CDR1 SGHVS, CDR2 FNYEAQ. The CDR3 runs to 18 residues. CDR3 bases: TGTGCCAGCAGCTTAGGACCAGGGGTAATCGAGGTGGACACTGAAGCTTTCTTT. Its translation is CASSLGPGVIEVDTEAFF.

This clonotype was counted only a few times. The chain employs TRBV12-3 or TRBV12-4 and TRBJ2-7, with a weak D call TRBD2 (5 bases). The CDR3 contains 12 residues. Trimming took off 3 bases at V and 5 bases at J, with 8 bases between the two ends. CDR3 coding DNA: TGTGCCAGCAGTTTCCCCGGGAACGAGCAGTACTTC. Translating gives CASSFPGNEQYF.

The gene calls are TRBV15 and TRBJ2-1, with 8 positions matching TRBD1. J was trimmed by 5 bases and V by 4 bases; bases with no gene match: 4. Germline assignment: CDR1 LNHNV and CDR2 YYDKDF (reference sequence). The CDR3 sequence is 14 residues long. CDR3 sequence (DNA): TGTGCCACCAGCAAGGCCAGGGGGCACAATGAGCAGTTCTTC. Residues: CATSKARGHNEQFF. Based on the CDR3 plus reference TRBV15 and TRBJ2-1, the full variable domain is DAMVIQNPRYQVTQFGKPVTLSCSQTLNHNVMYWYQQKSSQAPKLLFHYYDKDFNNEADTPDNFQSRRPNTSFCFLDIRSPGLGDTAMYLCATSKARGHNEQFFGPGTRLTVL.

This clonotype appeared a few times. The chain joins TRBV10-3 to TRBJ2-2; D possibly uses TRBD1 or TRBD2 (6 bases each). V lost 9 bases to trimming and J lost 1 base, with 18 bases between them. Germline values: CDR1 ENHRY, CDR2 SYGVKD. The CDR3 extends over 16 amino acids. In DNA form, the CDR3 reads TGTGCCATGCTTAGGGGGGTAACTGTGAACACCGGGGAGCTGTTTTTT. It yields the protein CAMLRGVTVNTGELFF.

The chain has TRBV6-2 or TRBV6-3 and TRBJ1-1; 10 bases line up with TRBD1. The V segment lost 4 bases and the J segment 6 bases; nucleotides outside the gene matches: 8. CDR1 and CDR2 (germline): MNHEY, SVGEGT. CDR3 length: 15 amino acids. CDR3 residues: CASSWDRGMASEAFF. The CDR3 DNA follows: TGTGCCAGCAGTTGGGACAGGGGAATGGCGTCTGAAGCTTTCTTT.

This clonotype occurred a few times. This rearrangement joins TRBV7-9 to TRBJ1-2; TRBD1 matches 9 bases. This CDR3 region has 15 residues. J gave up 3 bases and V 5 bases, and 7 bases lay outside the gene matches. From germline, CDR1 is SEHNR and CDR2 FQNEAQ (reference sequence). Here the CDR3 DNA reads TGTGCCAGCAGCCCTTTACAGGGGGCGGACTATGGCTACACCTTC. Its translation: CASSPLQGADYGYTF.

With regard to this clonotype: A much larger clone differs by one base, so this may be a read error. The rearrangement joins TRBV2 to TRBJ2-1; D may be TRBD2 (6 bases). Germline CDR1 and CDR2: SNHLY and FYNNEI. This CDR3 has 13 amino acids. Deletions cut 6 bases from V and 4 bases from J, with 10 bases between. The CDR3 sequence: CASSGGKYNEQFF. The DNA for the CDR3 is TGTGCCAGCAGCGGAGGGAAATACAATGAGCAGTTCTTC.

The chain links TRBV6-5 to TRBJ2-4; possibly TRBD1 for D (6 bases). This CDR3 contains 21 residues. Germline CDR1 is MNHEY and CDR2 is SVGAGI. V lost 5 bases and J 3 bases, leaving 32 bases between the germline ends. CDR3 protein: CASSPLQIVDRLTTGKNIQYF. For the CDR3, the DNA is TGTGCCAGCAGTCCCCTCCAAATCGTGGACAGATTAACGACTGGCAAAAACATTCAGTACTTC.

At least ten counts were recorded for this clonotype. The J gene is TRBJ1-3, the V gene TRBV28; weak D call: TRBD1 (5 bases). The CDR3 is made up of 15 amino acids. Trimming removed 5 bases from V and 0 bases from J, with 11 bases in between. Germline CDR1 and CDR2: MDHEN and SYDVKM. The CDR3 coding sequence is TGTGCCAGCAGTAGGGACGGCCGCTCTGGAAACACCATATATTTT. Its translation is CASSRDGRSGNTIYF. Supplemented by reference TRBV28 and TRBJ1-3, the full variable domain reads DVKVTQSSRYLVKRTGEKVFLECVQDMDHENMFWYRQDPGLGLRLIYFSYDVKMKEKGDIPEGYSVSREKKERFSLILESASTNQTSMYLCASSRDGRSGNTIYFGEGSWLTVV.

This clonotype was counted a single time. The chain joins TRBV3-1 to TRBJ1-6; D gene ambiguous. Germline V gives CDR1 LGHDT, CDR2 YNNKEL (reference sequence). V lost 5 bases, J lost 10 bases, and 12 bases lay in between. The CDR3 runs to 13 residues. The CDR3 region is CASSTYRESPLHF. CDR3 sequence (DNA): TGTGCCAGCAGCACCTACCGGGAATCACCCCTCCACTTT.

CDR3 in DNA: TGCGCCAGCAGCCCTTGGACTAGCGGGGCTACCTCCTACAATGAGCAGTTCTTC. Translating it yields CASSPWTSGATSYNEQFF. This chain joins TRBV4-1 and TRBJ2-1, with 12 bases lining up with TRBD2. CDR1 and CDR2 (germline): MGHRA, YSYEKL. There are 18 residues in the CDR3. Losses at the gene ends were 4 bases for V and 0 bases for J; bases not matched to a gene: 7.